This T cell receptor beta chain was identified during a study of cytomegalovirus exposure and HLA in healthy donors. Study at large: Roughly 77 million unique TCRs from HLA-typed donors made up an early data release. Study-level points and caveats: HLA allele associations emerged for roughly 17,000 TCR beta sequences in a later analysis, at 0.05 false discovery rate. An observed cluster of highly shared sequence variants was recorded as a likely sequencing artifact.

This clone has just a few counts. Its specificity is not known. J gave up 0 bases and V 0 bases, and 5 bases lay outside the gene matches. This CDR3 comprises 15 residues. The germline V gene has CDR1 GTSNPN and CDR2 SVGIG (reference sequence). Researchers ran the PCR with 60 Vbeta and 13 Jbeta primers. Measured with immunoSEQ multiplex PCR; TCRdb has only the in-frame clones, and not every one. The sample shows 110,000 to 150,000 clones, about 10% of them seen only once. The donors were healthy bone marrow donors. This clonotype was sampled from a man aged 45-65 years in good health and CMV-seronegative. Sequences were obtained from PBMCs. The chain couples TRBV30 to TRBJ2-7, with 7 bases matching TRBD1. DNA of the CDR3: TGTGCCTGGAGTGTAGGTTGGGACAGCTCCTACGAGCAGTACTTC. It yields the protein CAWSVGWDSSYEQYF.